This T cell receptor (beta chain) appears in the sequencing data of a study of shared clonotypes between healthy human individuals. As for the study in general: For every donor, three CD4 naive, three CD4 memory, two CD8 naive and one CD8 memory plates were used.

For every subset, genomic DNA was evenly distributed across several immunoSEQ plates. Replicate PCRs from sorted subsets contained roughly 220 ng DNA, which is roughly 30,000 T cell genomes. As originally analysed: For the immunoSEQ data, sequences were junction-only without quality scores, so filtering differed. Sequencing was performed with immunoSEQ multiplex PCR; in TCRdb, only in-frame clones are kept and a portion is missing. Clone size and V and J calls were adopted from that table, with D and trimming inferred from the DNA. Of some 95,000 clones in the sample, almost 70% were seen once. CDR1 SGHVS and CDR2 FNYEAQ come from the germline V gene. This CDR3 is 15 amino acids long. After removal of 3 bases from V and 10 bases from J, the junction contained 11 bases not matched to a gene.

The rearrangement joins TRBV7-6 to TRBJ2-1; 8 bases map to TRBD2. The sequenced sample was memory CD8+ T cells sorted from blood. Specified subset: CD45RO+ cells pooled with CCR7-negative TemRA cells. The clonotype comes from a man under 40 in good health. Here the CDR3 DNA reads TGTGCCAGCAGCTTTTCTCGGTTAGCGGGACCGGAGCAGTTCTTC. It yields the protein CASSFSRLAGPEQFF.